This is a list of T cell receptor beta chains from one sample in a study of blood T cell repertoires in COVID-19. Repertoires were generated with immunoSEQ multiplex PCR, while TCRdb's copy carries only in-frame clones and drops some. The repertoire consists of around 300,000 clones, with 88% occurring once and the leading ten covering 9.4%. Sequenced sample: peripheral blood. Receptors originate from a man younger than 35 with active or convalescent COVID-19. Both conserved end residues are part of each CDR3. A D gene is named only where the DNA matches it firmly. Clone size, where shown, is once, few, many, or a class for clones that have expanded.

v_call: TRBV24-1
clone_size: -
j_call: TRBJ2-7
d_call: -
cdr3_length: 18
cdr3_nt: TGTGCCGTACGGGGGGCCAGGGGGCTTTCAGACGGGCTCCACGAGCAGTACTTC
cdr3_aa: CAVRGARGLSDGLHEQYF

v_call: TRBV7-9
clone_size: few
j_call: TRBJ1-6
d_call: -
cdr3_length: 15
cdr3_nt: TGTGCCAGCAGCTTAGCGGGCGGGCTTGGGTCACCCCTCCACTTT
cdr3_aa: CASSLAGGLGSPLHF

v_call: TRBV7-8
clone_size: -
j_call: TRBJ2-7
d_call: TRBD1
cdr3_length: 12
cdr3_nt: TGTGCCAGCAGCCGACAGGGGAACGAGCAGTACTTC
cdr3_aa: CASSRQGNEQYF

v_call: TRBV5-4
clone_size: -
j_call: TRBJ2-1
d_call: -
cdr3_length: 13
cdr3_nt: TGTGCCAGCAGCCACACCGGGGACAATGAGCAGTTCTTC
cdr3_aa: CASSHTGDNEQFF

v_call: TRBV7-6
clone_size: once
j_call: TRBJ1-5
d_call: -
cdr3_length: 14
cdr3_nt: TGTGCCAGCTCCGATTTGCCAGGGATTCAGCCCCAGCATTTT
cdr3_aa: CASSDLPGIQPQHF

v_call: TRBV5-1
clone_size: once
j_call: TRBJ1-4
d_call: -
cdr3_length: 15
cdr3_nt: TGCGCCAGCAGCTTGGGCCCCACAAGTAATGAAAAACTGTTTTTT
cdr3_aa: CASSLGPTSNEKLFF

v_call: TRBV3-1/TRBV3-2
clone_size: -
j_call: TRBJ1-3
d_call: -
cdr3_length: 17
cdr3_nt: TGTGCCAGCAGCCCCCCGGTCGGGGGTTTGAAAGGAAACACCATATATTTT
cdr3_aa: CASSPPVGGLKGNTIYF

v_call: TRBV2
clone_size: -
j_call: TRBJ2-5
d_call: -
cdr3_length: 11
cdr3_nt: TGTGCCAGCAGTCTAAAAGAGACCCAGTACTTC
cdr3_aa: CASSLKETQYF

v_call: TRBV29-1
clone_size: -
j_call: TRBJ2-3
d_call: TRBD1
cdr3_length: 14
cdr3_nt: TGCAGCGTAGCTGGACAGGTCAGGTCAGATACGCAGTATTTT
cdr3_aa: CSVAGQVRSDTQYF

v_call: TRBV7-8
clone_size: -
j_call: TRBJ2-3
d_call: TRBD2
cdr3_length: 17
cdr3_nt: TGTGCCAGCAGCTTAGCAGGCGGGGGGGCCGGGGGAGATACGCAGTATTTT
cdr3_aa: CASSLAGGGAGGDTQYF

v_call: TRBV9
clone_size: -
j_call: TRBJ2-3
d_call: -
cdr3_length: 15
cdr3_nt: TGTGCCAGCAGCGCACAGGGGACTAGCACAGATACGCAGTATTTT
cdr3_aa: CASSAQGTSTDTQYF

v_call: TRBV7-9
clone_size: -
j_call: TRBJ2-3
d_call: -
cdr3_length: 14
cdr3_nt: TGTGCCAGCAGCCCTGCGGGGTTTACAGATACGCAGTATTTT
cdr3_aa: CASSPAGFTDTQYF

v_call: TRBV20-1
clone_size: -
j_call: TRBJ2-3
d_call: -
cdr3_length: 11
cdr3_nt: TGCAGTGCTAGTAGGGGAGATACGCAGTATTTT
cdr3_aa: CSASRGDTQYF

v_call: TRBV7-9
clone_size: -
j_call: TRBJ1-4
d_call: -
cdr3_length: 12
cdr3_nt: TGTGCCAGCAGCCCCGAGGGAATGAAACTGTTTTTT
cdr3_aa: CASSPEGMKLFF

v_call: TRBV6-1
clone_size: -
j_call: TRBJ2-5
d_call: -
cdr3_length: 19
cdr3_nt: TGTGCCAGCAGTGAAGCGAGACTTGGGGGGGCCTGGGCCGTCGAGACCCAGTACTTC
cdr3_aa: CASSEARLGGAWAVETQYF

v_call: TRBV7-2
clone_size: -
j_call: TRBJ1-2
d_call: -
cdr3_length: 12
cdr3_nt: TGTGCCAGCAGCTTATCCCGTGTTGGCTACACCTTC
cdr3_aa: CASSLSRVGYTF

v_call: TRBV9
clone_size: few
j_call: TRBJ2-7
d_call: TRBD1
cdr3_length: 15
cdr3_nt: TGTGCCAGCAGCCTCCTCGGGGACAGAGACGGGGAGCAGTACTTC
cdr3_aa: CASSLLGDRDGEQYF

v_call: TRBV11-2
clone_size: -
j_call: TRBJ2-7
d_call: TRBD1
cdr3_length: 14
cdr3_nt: TGTGCCAGCAGCCTCACAGGGGGCTCCTACGAGCAGTACTTC
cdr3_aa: CASSLTGGSYEQYF

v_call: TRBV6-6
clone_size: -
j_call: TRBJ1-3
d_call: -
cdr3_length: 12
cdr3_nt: TGTGCCAGCAGACCGTGGGAGAACACCATATATTTT
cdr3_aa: CASRPWENTIYF

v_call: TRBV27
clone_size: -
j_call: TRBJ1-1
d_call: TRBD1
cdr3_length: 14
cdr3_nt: TGTGCCAGCAGGGTCCGGGACAGGGCTCGTGAAGCTTTCTTT
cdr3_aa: CASRVRDRAREAFF

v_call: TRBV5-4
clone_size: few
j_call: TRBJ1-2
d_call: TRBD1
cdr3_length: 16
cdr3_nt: TGTGCCAGCAGCTTGACACAACCACAGGGGAAGGATGGCTACACCTTC
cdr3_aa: CASSLTQPQGKDGYTF

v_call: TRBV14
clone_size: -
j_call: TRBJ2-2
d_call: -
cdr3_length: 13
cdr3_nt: TGTGCCAGCAGCCAAGATCGAGGAGTAGCGCTGTTTTTT
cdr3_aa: CASSQDRGVALFF

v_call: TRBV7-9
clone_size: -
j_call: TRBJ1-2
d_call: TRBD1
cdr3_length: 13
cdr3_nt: TGTGCCAGCAGCGATGGACAGGGGTGGGGCTACACCTTC
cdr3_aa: CASSDGQGWGYTF

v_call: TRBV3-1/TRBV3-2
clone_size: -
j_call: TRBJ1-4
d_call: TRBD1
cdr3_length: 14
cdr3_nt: TGTGCCAGCAGCCAAGGGACAGGGGAGGAAAAACTGTTTTTT
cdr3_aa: CASSQGTGEEKLFF

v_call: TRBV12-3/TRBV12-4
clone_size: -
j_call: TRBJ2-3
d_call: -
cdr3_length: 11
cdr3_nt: TGTGCCAGCAGTTTACGGGATACGCAGTATTTT
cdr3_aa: CASSLRDTQYF

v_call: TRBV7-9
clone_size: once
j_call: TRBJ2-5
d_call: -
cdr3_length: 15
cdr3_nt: TGTGCCAGCAGCTTAGACCTAGCCCCCCAAGAGACCCAGTACTTC
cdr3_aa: CASSLDLAPQETQYF

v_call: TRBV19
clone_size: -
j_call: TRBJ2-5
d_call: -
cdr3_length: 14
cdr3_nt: TGTGCCAGTAGTATCAGGATTCCCCATGGGACCCAGTACTTC
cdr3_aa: CASSIRIPHGTQYF

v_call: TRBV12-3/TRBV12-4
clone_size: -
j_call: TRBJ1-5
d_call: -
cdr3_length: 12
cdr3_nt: TGTGCCAGCAGTTCGGGGGGGCAGCCCCAGCATTTT
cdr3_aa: CASSSGGQPQHF

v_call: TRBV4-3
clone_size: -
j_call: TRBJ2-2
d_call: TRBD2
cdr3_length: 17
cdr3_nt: TGCGCCAGCAGCCCCCCGAGGACTAGCGGGGGTATCGGGGAGCTGTTTTTT
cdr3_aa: CASSPPRTSGGIGELFF

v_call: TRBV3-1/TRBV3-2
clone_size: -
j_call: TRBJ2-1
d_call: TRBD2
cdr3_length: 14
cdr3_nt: TGTGCCAGCAGTGCGGGGACTAGCGGTAATGAGCAGTTCTTC
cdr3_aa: CASSAGTSGNEQFF

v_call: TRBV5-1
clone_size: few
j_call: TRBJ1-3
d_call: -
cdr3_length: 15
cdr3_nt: TGCGCCAGCAGCCCGTCTCCCTTCTCTGGAAACACCATATATTTT
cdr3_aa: CASSPSPFSGNTIYF

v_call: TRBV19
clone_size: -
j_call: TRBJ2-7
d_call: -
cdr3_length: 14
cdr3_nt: TGTGCCAGTAGTACCGGGACTGAGACCTACGAGCAGTACTTC
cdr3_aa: CASSTGTETYEQYF